This T cell receptor (beta chain) was observed in a study of T cells in Graves' hyperthyroidism and ophthalmopathy. The germline V gene encodes CDR1 SGHTA and CDR2 FQGNSA. The CDR3 sequence is 17 residues long. With 2 bases removed from V and 0 bases from J, the gap between germline ends came to 14 bases. Amplified TCR beta CDR3 regions came from RNA transcripts. The HTBI primer set was used in a first-round RT-PCR of the TCR CDR3. MiXCR, run by TCRdb on the multiplex PCR reads, gives a single entry per CDR3 protein. The sample yields about 580,000 distinct CDR3 sequences, approximately 15% seen once. Uncontrolled infection, other autoimmune disease, pregnancy or lactation excluded patients. This clonotype was recorded many times.

The specimen was blood. The receptor comes from a woman aged 25 to 39 with Graves' hyperthyroidism that later progressed to Graves' ophthalmopathy. The rearrangement joins TRBV7-2 to TRBJ2-1, with D possibly TRBD2 on 5 matching bases. Here the CDR3 reads CASSLRAAGSSYNEQFF. CDR3 bases: TGTGCCAGCAGCTTAAGAGCGGCCGGTAGCTCCTACAATGAGCAGTTCTTC.